Included here is one T cell receptor beta chain sequence, with context. These data originate in a study of CD8 T cells in Susac syndrome. RNA totalling about 0.5 to 1 ug underwent reverse transcription with random hexamers. TCRdb used MiXCR to reprocess the immunoSEQ multiplex PCR reads, holding one entry per CDR3 protein. The data show some 260,000 distinct CDR3 sequences, about 93% seen once. This CDR3 region has 17 residues. The V and J ends lost 2 bases and 5 bases, in that order; junction bases with no gene match: 14. The rearrangement links TRBV12-3 or TRBV12-4 to TRBJ1-1; 7 bases are a match to TRBD1. The TCR comes from a human donor with multiple sclerosis. The sequencing input was CD4+ T cells from PBMCs. This CDR3 reads CASSLTTINRGTTEAFF. The CDR3 DNA reads TGTGCCAGCAGTTTAACAACAATTAACAGGGGTACGACTGAAGCTTTCTTT.